The entry that follows covers one TCR beta chain sequence. Its antigen is unidentified. This entry comes from a study of cytomegalovirus exposure and HLA in healthy donors. Study summary: A later analysis reported the same platform for the 90 to 150 validation repertoires and the roughly 700 first-cohort repertoires.

Notes on the study in general: Some TCR beta chains (roughly 160 of them) were listed as cytomegalovirus-associated. In vitro experiments confirmed that a few CMV-associated chains were specific for CMV antigens.

From the roughly 120-subject validation cohort, which was separate from the approximately 700-subject first cohort, the donors were drawn. The data were produced by immunoSEQ multiplex PCR, yet TCRdb's version contains in-frame clones alone and is incomplete. Of under 200,000 clones in the sample, around nine tenths were seen once. This CDR3 is 13 amino acids long. The germline CDR1 and CDR2 sequences are GTSNPN and SVGIG (reference sequence). The V gene lost 0 bases and the J gene lost 1 base, with 4 bases spanning the gap. The V and J genes are TRBV30 and TRBJ1-5; D remains ambiguous. The sequence was obtained from a young woman in good health and CMV-seropositive. Specimen: PBMCs. CDR3 DNA: TGTGCCTGGAGTGTACAGAGCAATCAGCCCCAGCATTTT. Its protein is CAWSVQSNQPQHF.